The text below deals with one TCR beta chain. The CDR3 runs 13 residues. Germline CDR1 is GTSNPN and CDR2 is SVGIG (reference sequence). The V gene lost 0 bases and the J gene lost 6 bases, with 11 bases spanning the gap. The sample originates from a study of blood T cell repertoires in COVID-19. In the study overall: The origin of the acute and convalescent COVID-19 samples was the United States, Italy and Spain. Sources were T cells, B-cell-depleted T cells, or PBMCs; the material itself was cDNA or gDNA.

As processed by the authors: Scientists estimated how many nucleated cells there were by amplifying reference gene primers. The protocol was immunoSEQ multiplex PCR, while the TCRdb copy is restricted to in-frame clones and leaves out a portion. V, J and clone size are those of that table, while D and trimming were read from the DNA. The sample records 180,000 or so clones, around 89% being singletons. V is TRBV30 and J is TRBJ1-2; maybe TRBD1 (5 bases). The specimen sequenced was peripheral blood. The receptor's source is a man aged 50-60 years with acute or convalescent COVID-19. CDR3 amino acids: CAWSVGREDGYTF. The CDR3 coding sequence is TGTGCCTGGAGTGTAGGCAGGGAGGATGGCTACACCTTC. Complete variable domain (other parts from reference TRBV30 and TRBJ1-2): SQTIHQWPATLVQPVGSPLSLECTVEGTSNPNLYWYRQAAGRGLQLLFYSVGIGQISSEVPQNLSASRPQDRQFILSSKKLLLSDSGFYLCAWSVGREDGYTFGSGTRLTVV.